Each of the 22 T cell receptor beta chains below was sequenced from the same sample in a study of blood T cell repertoires in COVID-19. Profiled with immunoSEQ multiplex PCR; TCRdb holds only in-frame clones, not every one. The sample contains fewer than 130,000 clones, about 90% of which appear only once. The specimen was peripheral blood. These receptors all stem from a human donor in a cohort sampled during active COVID-19.

This chain connects TRBV5-1 to TRBJ2-1, with 7 bases aligning to TRBD1. Germline V CDR1 and CDR2: SGHRS, YFSETQ. Losses at the gene ends were 2 bases for V and 6 bases for J; bases not matched to a gene: 2. The CDR3 is 13 amino acids. DNA for the CDR3: TGCGCCAGCAGCTTTCAGGGGGTCAATGAGCAGTTCTTC. Protein product: CASSFQGVNEQFF.

This rearrangement joins TRBV7-9 to TRBJ1-6, with TRBD1 identical over 11 bases. The germline V gene encodes CDR1 SEHNR and CDR2 FQNEAQ (reference sequence). The V segment lost 5 bases and the J segment 9 bases; nucleotides outside the gene matches: 6. The CDR3 has 15 residues. The CDR3 protein is CASSPGQGVFSPLHF. The CDR3 DNA is TGTGCCAGCAGCCCGGGACAGGGGGTATTTTCACCCCTCCACTTT.

The genes are TRBV6-5 and TRBJ2-3, with TRBD2 matching over 9 bases. Germline CDR1 MNHEY, CDR2 SVGAGI. The CDR3 contains 15 residues. V lost 6 bases, J lost 0 bases, and 4 bases stayed unmatched. CDR3 amino acids: CASSRLAASTDTQYF. CDR3 nucleotides: TGTGCCAGCAGCCGACTAGCGGCTAGCACAGATACGCAGTATTTT.

This clone was detected only once. The chain links TRBV29-1 to TRBJ2-1; 10 positions agree with TRBD1. The CDR3 covers 16 residues. Germline values: CDR1 SQVTM, CDR2 ANQGSEA. The V gene end was trimmed by 4 bases and the J gene end by 2 bases; junction bases not matched to a gene: 8. CDR3 DNA: TGCAGCGTTGCGGGACAGGGGCAGTACCCCTACAATGAGCAGTTCTTC. Protein sequence: CSVAGQGQYPYNEQFF.

This sequence joins TRBV7-8 and TRBJ2-1; 7 bases fit TRBD2. The CDR3 sequence is 15 residues long. The germline V gene encodes CDR1 SGHVS and CDR2 FQNEAQ. J was trimmed by 3 bases and V by 1 base; bases with no gene match: 3. CDR3 nucleotides: TGTGCCAGCAGCTTAGAGGGCGGGAGCTACAATGAGCAGTTCTTC. Protein sequence: CASSLEGGSYNEQFF.

V usage is TRBV19 and J usage is TRBJ1-3; D call uncertain. The CDR3 consists of 15 residues. Germline assignment: CDR1 LNHDA and CDR2 SQIVND (reference sequence). Trimming took off 6 bases at V and 2 bases at J, with 14 bases between the two ends. The chain's CDR3 is CASSASGLTGNTIYF. The CDR3 DNA sequence: TGTGCCAGTAGCGCCTCGGGTCTAACTGGAAACACCATATATTTT.

This rearrangement joins TRBV9 to TRBJ2-2, with D maybe TRBD1 (6 bases). V lost 4 bases to trimming and J lost 5 bases, with 18 bases between them. The V gene's germline CDR1 is SGDLS and CDR2 YYNGEE. The CDR3 length is 16 residues. DNA of the CDR3: TGTGCCAGCAGCCCCACAACAGGGCTGGTAACCGGGGAGCTGTTTTTT. Translating gives CASSPTTGLVTGELFF.

V is TRBV7-6 and J is TRBJ2-2; 7 positions match TRBD1. The CDR3 runs 18 residues. The germline V gene has CDR1 SGHVS and CDR2 FNYEAQ. V lost 0 bases and J lost 7; bases outside the gene matches: 14. In DNA form, the CDR3 reads TGTGCCAGCAGCTTAGCGCGGTTGAGGGGGCCCCTAGGCGGGGAGCTGTTTTTT. It encodes CASSLARLRGPLGGELFF.

The chain has TRBV9 and TRBJ1-4; TRBD1 is a possible D gene (5 bases). This CDR3 has 16 amino acids. V lost 4 bases and J lost 5, with 18 bases in between. The germline V gene encodes CDR1 SGDLS and CDR2 YYNGEE. This chain's CDR3 is CASSTGPQKGNEKLFF. The CDR3 DNA reads TGTGCCAGCAGCACCGGACCGCAAAAGGGGAATGAAAAACTGTTTTTT.

This clone was detected only once. The chain has TRBV14 and TRBJ2-7; 9 nucleotides align to TRBD2. In germline, CDR1 is SGHDN, CDR2 FVKESK. The CDR3 runs to 16 residues. With V trimmed by 1 base and J by 9 bases, 13 bases remained unmatched. The CDR3 protein is CASSQGRLADLLGQYF. CDR3 DNA: TGTGCCAGCAGCCAAGGGAGACTAGCGGACCTTCTAGGGCAGTACTTC.

This rearrangement joins TRBV3-1 (or the pseudogene TRBV3-2) to TRBJ2-5; D ambiguous. V lost 4 bases to trimming and J lost 3 bases, with 15 bases between them. The CDR3 totals 15 residues. Germline CDR1 and CDR2: LGHDT and YNNKEL (reference sequence). The CDR3 bases are TGTGCCAGCAGCCTTTCGGGTCTGATAAAAGAGACCCAGTACTTC. This sequence encodes CASSLSGLIKETQYF.

The rearrangement joins TRBV18 to TRBJ1-5, with 9 bases lining up with TRBD1. This CDR3 has 16 amino acids. J gave up 0 bases and V 5 bases, and 5 bases lay outside the gene matches. From germline, CDR1 is KGHSH and CDR2 LQKENI. This chain's CDR3 is CASSSGTGPSNQPQHF. The CDR3 DNA reads TGTGCCAGCTCAAGCGGGACAGGGCCTAGCAATCAGCCCCAGCATTTT.

This clone turned up a few times. Other DNA sequences from this sample encode an identical CDR3 as well. The V gene is TRBV5-1, the J gene TRBJ2-7; possibly TRBD2 for D (6 bases). Trimming removed 7 bases from V and 1 base from J, with 12 bases in between. In germline, CDR1 is SGHRS, CDR2 YFSETQ. The CDR3 runs 13 residues. The CDR3 loop is CASRTGTSYEQYF. DNA for the CDR3: TGCGCCAGCCGAACCGGGACTTCCTACGAGCAGTACTTC.

This chain joins TRBV5-8 and TRBJ2-2, with a possible D match to TRBD2 (5 bases). V shed 3 bases and J shed 3 bases, with 18 bases lying between them. This CDR3 comprises 17 residues. Germline-derived CDR1 and CDR2 are SGHTS and YDEGEE. The CDR3, as DNA: TGTGCCAGCAGCTCCACCGTTCGGTACGGGGACACCGGGGAGCTGTTTTTT. Residues: CASSSTVRYGDTGELFF.

The genes are TRBV28 and TRBJ2-7; D gene uncertain. The CDR3 is 14 residues long. Germline V gene lookup returns CDR1 MDHEN and CDR2 SYDVKM. The ends were cut back, 5 bases at V and 2 bases at J, with 13 bases in the middle. In DNA, the CDR3 is TGTGCCAGCAGTCCCCAGGCCCCCACCTACGAGCAGTACTTC. Translating it yields CASSPQAPTYEQYF.

V usage is TRBV30 and J usage is TRBJ2-4; D may be TRBD2 (5 bases). This CDR3 region has 12 residues. With 4 bases removed from V and 7 bases from J, the gap between germline ends came to 11 bases. Germline assignment: CDR1 GTSNPN and CDR2 SVGIG (reference sequence). Here the CDR3 reads CAWTGGSNIQYF. The CDR3 bases are TGTGCCTGGACCGGAGGTAGTAACATTCAGTACTTC.

V gene TRBV5-1 combines with J gene TRBJ2-7, with D perhaps matching TRBD2 (6 bases). The CDR3 runs to 15 residues. The V gene lost 4 bases and the J gene lost 6 bases, with 20 bases spanning the gap. Germline CDR1 is SGHRS and CDR2 is YFSETQ. CDR3: CASSQSGLTLGEQYF. CDR3 coding DNA: TGCGCCAGCAGCCAATCGGGACTCACATTGGGCGAGCAGTACTTC.

The chain's CDR3 is CASSLGGASTNEQFF. The CDR3 nucleotides read TGTGCCAGCAGCTTGGGTGGGGCTTCCACGAATGAGCAGTTCTTC. The chain has TRBV11-1 and TRBJ2-1; D may be TRBD1 (5 bases). The CDR3 is made up of 15 amino acids. V shed 3 bases and J shed 7 bases, with 16 bases lying between them. Germline assignment: CDR1 SGHAT and CDR2 FQDESV (reference sequence).

This chain uses TRBV5-1 with TRBJ2-5; unclear D gene. The germline CDR1 and CDR2 sequences are SGHRS and YFSETQ. The V gene lost 3 bases and the J gene lost 3 bases, with 12 bases spanning the gap. The CDR3 length is 14 residues. CDR3: CASSWATEKETQYF. The CDR3 DNA sequence: TGCGCCAGCAGCTGGGCCACTGAAAAAGAGACCCAGTACTTC.

The chain couples TRBV4-1 to TRBJ2-1; the match to TRBD2 covers 9 bases. V lost 4 bases to trimming and J lost 4 bases; unmatched junction nucleotides: 2. Per the germline V gene, CDR1 is MGHRA and CDR2 is YSYEKL. The CDR3 has 14 residues. The CDR3 DNA is TGCGCCAGCAGCCTTACTAGCGGGTACAATGAGCAGTTCTTC. It encodes CASSLTSGYNEQFF.

This chain's CDR3 is CASSLGTGGSGNTIYF. The DNA for the CDR3 is TGTGCCAGCAGCTTGGGGACAGGGGGCTCTGGAAACACCATATATTTT. The V call is TRBV7-6, the J call TRBJ1-3, with 11 positions matching TRBD1. Looked up from germline, CDR1 is SGHVS and CDR2 is FNYEAQ. The J segment lost 0 bases and the V segment lost 3 bases, leaving 1 base of the junction unmatched. The CDR3 sequence is 16 residues long.

V is TRBV2 and J is TRBJ1-3, with TRBD1 matching over 9 bases. This CDR3 has 15 residues. V trimming: 4 bases; J trimming: 9 bases; junction bases outside the gene matches: 10. Germline V lookup: CDR1 SNHLY, CDR2 FYNNEI. The CDR3 spells CASSAPGTGQGTIYF. CDR3 sequence (DNA): TGTGCCAGCAGTGCCCCGGGGACAGGGCAAGGCACCATATATTTT.